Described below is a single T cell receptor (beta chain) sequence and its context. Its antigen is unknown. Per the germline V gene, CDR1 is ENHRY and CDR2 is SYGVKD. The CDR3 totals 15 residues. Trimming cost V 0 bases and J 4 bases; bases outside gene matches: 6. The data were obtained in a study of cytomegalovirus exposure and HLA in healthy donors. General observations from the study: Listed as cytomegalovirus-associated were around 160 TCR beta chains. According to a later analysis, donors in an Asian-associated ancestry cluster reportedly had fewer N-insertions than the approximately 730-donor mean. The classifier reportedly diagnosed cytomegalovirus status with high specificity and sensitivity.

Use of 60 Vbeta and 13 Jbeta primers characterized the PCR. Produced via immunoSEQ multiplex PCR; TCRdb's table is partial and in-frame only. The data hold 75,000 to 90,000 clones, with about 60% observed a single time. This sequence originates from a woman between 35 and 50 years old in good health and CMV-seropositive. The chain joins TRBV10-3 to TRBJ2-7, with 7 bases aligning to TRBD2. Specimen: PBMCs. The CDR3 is CAISESGGSFYEQYF. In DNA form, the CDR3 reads TGTGCCATCAGTGAGTCGGGGGGGAGTTTTTACGAGCAGTACTTC.